This T cell receptor (beta chain) was captured by sequencing in a study of blood T cell repertoires in COVID-19. Background on the study: Acute and convalescent COVID-19 specimens originated in the United States, Italy and Spain. Sources were T cells, B-cell-depleted T cells, or PBMCs; the material itself was cDNA or gDNA.

Authors' processing steps: Using reference gene primer amplification, nucleated cell counts were estimated. This table comes from immunoSEQ multiplex PCR, and its TCRdb copy is limited to in-frame clones, with some not included. Clonal size and the V and J genes are those of that table, whereas D and trimming came from the DNA. The sample contains about 46,000 clones, 70% to 90% of which appear only once. V shed 0 bases and J shed 6 bases, with 15 bases lying between them. The CDR3 is made up of 15 amino acids. Germline loops: CDR1 SGHKS, CDR2 YYEKEE (reference sequence). The rearrangement joins TRBV5-5 to TRBJ1-2; tentatively, D is TRBD1 (6 bases). The receptor's source is a human donor in a cohort sampled during active COVID-19. The donor label of this sample is uncertain. The specimen sequenced was peripheral blood. The chain's CDR3 is CASSLGAGGQDGYTF. The CDR3 coding sequence is TGTGCCAGCAGCTTGGGGGCGGGGGGCCAAGATGGCTACACCTTC.